This TCR beta chain is drawn from a study of blood T cells in healthy people across ages. With a J-beta primer mix and a sample-barcoded 5' primer, a second PCR ran 7 to 11 cycles. TCRdb redid the calling of the 5' RACE reads with MiXCR, one entry per CDR3 protein. The repertoire includes roughly 730,000 distinct CDR3 sequences, about 61% of them detected once, and about 26% sits in the top ten. As to this clonotype: What it binds is not known.

Overall study findings and caveats: Strongly correlated with naive T cell percentage was TCR beta diversity. Unsorted PBMC input precluded a conclusive naive versus antigen-experienced comparison.

From germline, CDR1 is DFQATT and CDR2 SNEGSKA (reference sequence). This CDR3 comprises 13 residues. PBMCs numbering at least 6 million were isolated per sample. This TCR derives from a man aged 40-55 years in good health. The sequencing input was blood. The gene calls are TRBV20-1 and TRBJ2-4; unclear D gene. This CDR3 is CSSVALAKNIQYF. CDR3 DNA: TGCAGCTCCGTCGCCCTAGCCAAAAACATTCAGTACTTC.